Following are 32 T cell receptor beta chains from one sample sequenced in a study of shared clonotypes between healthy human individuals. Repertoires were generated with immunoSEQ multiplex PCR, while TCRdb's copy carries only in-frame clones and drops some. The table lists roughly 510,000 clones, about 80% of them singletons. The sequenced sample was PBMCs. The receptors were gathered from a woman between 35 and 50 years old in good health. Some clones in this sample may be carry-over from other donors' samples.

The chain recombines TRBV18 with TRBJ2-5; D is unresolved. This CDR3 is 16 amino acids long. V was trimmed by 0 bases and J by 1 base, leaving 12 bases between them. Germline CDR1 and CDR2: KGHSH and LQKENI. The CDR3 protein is CASSPPGSLVQETQYF. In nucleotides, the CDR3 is TGTGCCAGCTCACCACCTGGGTCTCTAGTCCAAGAGACCCAGTACTTC.

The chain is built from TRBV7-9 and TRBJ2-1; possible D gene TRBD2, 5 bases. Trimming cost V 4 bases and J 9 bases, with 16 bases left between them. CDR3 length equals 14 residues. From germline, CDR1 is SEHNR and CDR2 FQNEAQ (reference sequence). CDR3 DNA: TGTGCCAGCAGCTCCTGGACTTCACTGGCTGAGCAGTTCTTC. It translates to CASSSWTSLAEQFF.

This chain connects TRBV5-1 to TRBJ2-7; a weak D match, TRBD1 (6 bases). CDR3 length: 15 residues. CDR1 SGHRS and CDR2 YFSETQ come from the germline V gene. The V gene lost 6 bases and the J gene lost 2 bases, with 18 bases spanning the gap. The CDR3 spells CASTRGLDSPYEQYF. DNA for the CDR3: TGCGCCAGCACCCGCGGATTGGACAGTCCCTACGAGCAGTACTTC.

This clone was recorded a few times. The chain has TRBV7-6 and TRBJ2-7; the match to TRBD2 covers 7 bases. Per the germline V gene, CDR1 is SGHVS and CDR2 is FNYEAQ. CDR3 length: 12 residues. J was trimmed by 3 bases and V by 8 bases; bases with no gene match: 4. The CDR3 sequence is CASGDYYYEQYF. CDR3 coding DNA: TGTGCCAGCGGGGACTACTACTACGAGCAGTACTTC. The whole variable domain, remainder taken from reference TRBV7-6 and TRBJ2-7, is GAGVSQSPRYKVTKRGQDVALRCDPISGHVSLYWYRQALGQGPEFLTYFNYEAQQDKSGLPNDRFSAERPEGSISTLTIQRTEQRDSAMYRCASGDYYYEQYFGPGTRLTVT.

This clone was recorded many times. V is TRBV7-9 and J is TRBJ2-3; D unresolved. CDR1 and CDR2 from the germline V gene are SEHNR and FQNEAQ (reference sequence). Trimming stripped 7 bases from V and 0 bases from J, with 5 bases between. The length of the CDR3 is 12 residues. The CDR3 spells CASMGSTDTQYF. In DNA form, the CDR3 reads TGTGCCAGCATGGGGAGCACAGATACGCAGTATTTT. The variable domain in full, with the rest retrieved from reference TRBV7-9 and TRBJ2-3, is DTGVSQNPRHKITKRGQNVTFRCDPISEHNRLYWYRQTLGQGPEFLTYFQNEAQLEKSRLLSDRFSAERPKGSFSTLEIQRTEQGDSAMYLCASMGSTDTQYFGPGTRLTVL.

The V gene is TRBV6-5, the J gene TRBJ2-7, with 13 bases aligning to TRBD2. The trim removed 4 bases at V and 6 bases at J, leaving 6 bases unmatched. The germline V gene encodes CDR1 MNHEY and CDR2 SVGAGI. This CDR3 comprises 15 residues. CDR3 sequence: CASSSRLAGGREQYF. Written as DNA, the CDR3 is TGTGCCAGCAGTTCTAGACTAGCGGGAGGACGCGAGCAGTACTTC.

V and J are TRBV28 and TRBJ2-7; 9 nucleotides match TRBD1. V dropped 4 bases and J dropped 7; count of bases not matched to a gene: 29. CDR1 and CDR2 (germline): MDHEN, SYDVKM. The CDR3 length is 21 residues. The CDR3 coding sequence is TGTGCCAGCAGTTGGGTCGGAGGAAGGACAGGGGAGCCCATCCGGTATGGGGAGCAGTACTTC. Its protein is CASSWVGGRTGEPIRYGEQYF.

CDR3 region: CASSRGSGYSYNEQFF. DNA of the CDR3: TGTGCCAGCAGCCGCGGTAGCGGCTACTCCTACAATGAGCAGTTCTTC. The chain links TRBV2 to TRBJ2-1; possible D gene TRBD2, 6 bases. This CDR3 has 16 residues. V lost 6 bases to trimming and J lost 0 bases, with 15 bases between them. Per the germline V gene, CDR1 is SNHLY and CDR2 is FYNNEI.

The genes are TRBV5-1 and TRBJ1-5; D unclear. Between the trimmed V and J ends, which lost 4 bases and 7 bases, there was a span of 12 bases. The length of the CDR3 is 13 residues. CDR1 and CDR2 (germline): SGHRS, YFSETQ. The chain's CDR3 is CASSPRVGQPQHF. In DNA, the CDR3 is TGCGCCAGCAGCCCTCGGGTGGGCCAGCCCCAGCATTTT.

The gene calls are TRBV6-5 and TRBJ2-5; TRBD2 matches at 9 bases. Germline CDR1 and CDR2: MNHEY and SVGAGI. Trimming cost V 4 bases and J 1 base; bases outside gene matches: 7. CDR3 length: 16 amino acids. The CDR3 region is CASSSLPSGAQETQYF. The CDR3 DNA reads TGTGCCAGCAGTTCCCTACCTAGCGGGGCCCAAGAGACCCAGTACTTC.

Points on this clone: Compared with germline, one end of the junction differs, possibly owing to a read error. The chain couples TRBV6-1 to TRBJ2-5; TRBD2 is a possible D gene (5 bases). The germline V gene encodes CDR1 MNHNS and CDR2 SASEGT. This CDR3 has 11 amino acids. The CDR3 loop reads CASSDGAVRDF. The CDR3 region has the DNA TGTGCCAGCAGTGATGGAGCAGTGAGGGACTTC.

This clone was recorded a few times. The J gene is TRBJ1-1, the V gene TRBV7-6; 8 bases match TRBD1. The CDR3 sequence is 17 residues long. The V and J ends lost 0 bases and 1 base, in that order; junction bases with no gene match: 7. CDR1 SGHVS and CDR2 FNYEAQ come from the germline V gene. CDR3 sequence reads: CASSLALTGEGNTEAFF. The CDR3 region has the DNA TGTGCCAGCAGCTTAGCCCTGACAGGGGAGGGGAACACTGAAGCTTTCTTT.

CDR3 sequence: CATSRSSGRADEQYF. In DNA, the CDR3 is TGTGCCACCAGCAGATCGAGCGGGAGGGCCGACGAGCAGTACTTC. The V gene is TRBV15, the J gene TRBJ2-7; 10 bases align to TRBD2. V lost 2 bases, J lost 5 bases, and 6 bases stayed unmatched. Germline lookup yields CDR1 LNHNV and CDR2 YYDKDF (reference sequence). The CDR3 has 15 amino acids.

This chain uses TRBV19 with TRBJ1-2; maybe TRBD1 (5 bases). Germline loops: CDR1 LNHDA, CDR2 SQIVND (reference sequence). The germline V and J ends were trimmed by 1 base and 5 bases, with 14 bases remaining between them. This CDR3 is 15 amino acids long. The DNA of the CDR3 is TGTGCCAGTAGTATAGCCCCTAAGGGGTCATATGGCTACACCTTC. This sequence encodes CASSIAPKGSYGYTF.

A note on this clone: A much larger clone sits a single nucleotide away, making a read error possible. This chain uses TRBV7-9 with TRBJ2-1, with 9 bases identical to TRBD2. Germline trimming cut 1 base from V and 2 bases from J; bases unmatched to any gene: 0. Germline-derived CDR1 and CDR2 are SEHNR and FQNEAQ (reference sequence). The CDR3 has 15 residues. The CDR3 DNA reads TGTGCCAGCAGCTTAGGACTAGCGGCCTACAATGAGCAGTTCTTC. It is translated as CASSLGLAAYNEQFF.

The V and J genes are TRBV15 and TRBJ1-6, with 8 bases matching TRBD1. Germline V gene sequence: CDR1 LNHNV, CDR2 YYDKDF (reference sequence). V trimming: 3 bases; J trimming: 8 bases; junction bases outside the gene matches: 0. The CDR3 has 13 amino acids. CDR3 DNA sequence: TGTGCCACCAGCAGGACAGGGGATTCACCCCTCCACTTT. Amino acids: CATSRTGDSPLHF.

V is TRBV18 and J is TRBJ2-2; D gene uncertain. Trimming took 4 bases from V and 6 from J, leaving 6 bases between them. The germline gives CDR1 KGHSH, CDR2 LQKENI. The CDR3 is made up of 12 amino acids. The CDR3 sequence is CASSLRSGELFF. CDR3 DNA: TGTGCCAGCTCACTTCGCTCCGGGGAGCTGTTTTTT.

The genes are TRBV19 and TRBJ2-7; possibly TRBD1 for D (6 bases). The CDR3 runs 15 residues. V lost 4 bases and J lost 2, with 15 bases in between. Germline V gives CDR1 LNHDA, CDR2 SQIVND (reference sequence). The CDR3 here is CASSKARDIAYEQYF. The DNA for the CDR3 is TGTGCCAGTAGTAAGGCCCGGGACATAGCCTACGAGCAGTACTTC.

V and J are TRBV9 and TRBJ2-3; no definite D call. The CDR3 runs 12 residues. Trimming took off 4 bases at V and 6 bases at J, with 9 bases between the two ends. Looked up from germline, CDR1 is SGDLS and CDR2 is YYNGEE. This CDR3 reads CASSPSIDTQYF. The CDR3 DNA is TGTGCCAGCAGCCCGTCTATTGATACGCAGTATTTT.

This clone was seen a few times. DNA of the CDR3: TGTGCCAGCAGTGGTCTCGAGCGGGGCACCGGGGAGCTGTTTTTT. Encoded protein: CASSGLERGTGELFF. The genes are TRBV2 and TRBJ2-2; 7 bases are a match to TRBD2. Germline V gene lookup returns CDR1 SNHLY and CDR2 FYNNEI. This CDR3 is 15 amino acids long. V shed 4 bases, J shed 4 bases, and the junction held 6 bases outside the gene matches.

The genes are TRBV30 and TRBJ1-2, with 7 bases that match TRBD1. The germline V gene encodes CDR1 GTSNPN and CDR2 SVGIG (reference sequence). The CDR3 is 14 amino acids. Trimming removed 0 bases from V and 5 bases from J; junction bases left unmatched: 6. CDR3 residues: CAWSVSGTAYGYTF. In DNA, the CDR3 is TGTGCCTGGAGTGTTTCCGGGACAGCTTATGGCTACACCTTC.

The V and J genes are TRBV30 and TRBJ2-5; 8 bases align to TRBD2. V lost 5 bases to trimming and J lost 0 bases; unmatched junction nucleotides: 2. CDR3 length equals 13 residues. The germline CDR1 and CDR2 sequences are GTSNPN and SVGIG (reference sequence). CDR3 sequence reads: CAWGLAHQETQYF. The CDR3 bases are TGTGCCTGGGGACTAGCCCACCAAGAGACCCAGTACTTC.

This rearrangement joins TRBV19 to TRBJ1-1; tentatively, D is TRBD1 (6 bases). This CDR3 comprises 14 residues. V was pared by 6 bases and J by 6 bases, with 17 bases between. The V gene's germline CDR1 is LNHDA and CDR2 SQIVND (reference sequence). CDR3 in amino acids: CASRRTVNQAEAFF. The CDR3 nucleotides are TGTGCCAGTAGACGGACAGTGAATCAAGCTGAAGCTTTCTTT.

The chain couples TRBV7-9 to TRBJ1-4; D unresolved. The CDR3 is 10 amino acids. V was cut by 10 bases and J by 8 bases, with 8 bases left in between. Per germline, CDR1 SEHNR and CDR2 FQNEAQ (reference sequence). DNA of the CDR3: TGTGCCACCCAAGGGGAAAAACTGTTTTTT. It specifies CATQGEKLFF.

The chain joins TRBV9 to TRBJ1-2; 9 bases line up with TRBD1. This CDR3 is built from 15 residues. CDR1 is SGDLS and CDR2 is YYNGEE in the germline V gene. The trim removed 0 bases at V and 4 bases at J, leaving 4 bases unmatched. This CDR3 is CASSVETGGGYGYTF. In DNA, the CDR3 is TGTGCCAGCAGCGTAGAGACAGGGGGAGGCTATGGCTACACCTTC.

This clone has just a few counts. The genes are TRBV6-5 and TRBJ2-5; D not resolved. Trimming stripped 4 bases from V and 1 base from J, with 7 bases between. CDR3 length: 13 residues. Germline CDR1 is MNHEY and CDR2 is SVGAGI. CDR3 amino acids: CASSFGPQETQYF. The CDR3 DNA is TGTGCCAGCAGTTTTGGGCCCCAAGAGACCCAGTACTTC.

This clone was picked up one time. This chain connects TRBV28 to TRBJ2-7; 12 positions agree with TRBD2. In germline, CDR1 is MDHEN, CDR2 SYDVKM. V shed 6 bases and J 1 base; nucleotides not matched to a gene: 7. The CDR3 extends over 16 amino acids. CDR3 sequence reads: CASRPGTSGLSYEQYF. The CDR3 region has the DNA TGTGCCAGCAGACCCGGGACTAGCGGGCTATCCTACGAGCAGTACTTC.

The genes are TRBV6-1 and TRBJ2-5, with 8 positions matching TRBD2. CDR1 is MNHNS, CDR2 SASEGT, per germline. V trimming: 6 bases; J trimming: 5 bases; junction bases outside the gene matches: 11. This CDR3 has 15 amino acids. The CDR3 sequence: CASSEPAGAGETQYF. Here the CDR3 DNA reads TGTGCCAGCAGCGAACCAGCGGGAGCGGGGGAGACCCAGTACTTC.

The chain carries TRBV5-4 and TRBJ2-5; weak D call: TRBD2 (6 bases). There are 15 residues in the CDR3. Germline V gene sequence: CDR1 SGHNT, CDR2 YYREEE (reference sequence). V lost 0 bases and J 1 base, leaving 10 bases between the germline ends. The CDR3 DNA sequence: TGTGCCAGCAGCTTGGCCGTCGGGGGCCAAGAGACCCAGTACTTC. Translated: CASSLAVGGQETQYF.

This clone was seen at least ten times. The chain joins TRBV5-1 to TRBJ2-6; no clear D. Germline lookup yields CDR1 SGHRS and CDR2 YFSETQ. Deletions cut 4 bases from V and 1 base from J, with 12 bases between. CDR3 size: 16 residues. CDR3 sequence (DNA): TGCGCCAGCAGCCCCTACGGAACATCTGGGGCCAACGTCCTGACTTTC. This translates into CASSPYGTSGANVLTF.

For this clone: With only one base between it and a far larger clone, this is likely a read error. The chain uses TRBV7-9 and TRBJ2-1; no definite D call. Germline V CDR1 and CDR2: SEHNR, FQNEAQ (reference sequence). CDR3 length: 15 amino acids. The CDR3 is CASNLVPEAYNEQFF. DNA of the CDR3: TGTGCCAGCAACTTAGTTCCAGAGGCCTACAATGAGCAGTTCTTC.

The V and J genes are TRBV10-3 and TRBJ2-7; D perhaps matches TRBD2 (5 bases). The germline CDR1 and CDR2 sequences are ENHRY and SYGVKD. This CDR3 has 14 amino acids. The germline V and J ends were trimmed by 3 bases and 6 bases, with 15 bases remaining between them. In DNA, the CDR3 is TGTGCCATCAGTGATATGCGGACCGGGGTCGAGCAGTACTTC. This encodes CAISDMRTGVEQYF.